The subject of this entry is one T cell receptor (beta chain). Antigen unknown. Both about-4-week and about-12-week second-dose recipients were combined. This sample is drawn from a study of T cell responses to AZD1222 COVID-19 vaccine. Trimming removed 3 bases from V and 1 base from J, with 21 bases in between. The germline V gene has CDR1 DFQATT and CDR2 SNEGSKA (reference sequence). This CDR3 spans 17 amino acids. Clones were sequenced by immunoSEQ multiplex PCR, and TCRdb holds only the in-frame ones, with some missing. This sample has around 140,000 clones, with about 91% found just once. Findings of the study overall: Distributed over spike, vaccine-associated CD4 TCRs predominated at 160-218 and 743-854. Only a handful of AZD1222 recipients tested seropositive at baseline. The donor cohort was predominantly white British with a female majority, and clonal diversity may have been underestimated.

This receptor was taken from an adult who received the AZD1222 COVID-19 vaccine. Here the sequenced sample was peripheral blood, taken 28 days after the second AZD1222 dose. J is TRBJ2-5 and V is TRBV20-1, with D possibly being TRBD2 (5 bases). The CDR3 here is CSASAIKRVGLQETQYF. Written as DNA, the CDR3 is TGCAGTGCTAGTGCCATAAAGAGGGTGGGCCTCCAAGAGACCCAGTACTTC.